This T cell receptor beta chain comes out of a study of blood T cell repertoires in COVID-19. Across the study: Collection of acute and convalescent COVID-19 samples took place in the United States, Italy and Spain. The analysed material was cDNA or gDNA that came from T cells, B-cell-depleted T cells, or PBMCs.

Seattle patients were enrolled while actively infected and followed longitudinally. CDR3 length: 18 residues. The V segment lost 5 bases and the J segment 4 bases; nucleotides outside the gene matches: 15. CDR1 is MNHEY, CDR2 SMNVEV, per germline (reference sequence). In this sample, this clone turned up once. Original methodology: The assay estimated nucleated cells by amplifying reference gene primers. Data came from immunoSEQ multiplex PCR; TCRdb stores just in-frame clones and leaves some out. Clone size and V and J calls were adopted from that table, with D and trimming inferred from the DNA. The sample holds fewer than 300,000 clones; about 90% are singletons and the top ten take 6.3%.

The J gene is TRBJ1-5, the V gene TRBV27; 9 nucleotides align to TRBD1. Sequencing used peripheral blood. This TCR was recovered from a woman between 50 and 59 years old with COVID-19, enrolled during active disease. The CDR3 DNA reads TGTGCCAGCAGTCCCTCTTACAGGGGGCTCGGTCGGAATCAGCCCCAGCATTTT. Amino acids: CASSPSYRGLGRNQPQHF.